The rows below give T cell receptor beta chains drawn from one sample of a study of tumor-infiltrating lymphocytes in oesophageal squamous cell carcinoma. TCRdb ran MiXCR on the PCR reads and lists one entry per CDR3 protein. The profile covers roughly 9,800 distinct CDR3 sequences, with 60% appearing a single time and around 27% taken by the ten largest. Material for sequencing was esophageal tumor tissue. Receptors were obtained from a female donor with esophageal squamous cell carcinoma. Each CDR3 is given without its conserved first and last residue.

v_gene	j_gene	CDR3aa
TRBV2	TRBJ2-1	ASRRREGLNEQF
TRBV7-9	TRBJ2-6	ASSLGGTVISGANVLT
TRBV7-3	.	ASSLSLLVEGDSGSESSYEQY
TRBV12-3/TRBV12-4	TRBJ2-4	ASSLKVETAQY
TRBV24-1	TRBJ2-3	ATSGPSADTQY
TRBV25-1	.	ASSPFLREGPNEQF
TRBV5-1	.	ASRSDRVLYEQY
TRBV7-8	TRBJ2-3	ASSLGSGGTGGTDTQY
TRBV2	TRBJ2-2	ASSERGGPNTGELF
TRBV12-3/TRBV12-4	TRBJ2-7	ASSQGTIYEQY
TRBV10-2	TRBJ1-5	ASSDRGPQH
TRBV7-3	TRBJ2-1	ASSLTGNEQF
TRBV29-1	TRBJ2-5	SVELASTRWETQY
TRBV12-3/TRBV12-4	TRBJ1-5	ASSQGQGNQPQH
TRBV6-2/TRBV6-3	TRBJ2-7	ASSDWTGGNEQY
TRBV6-6	.	ASSYRFTGGYGYT
TRBV28	.	ASSLPGQGYNEQF
TRBV2	TRBJ2-3	AGGYSTDTQY
TRBV11-2	.	ASSSRGINEQY
TRBV6-2/TRBV6-3	TRBJ1-5	ASSPGQGYQPQH
TRBV11-2	.	ASSRWATSGAEYEQY
TRBV6-1	.	ASSYARDYNNEQF
TRBV2	TRBJ1-1	ASSEDPMNTEAF
TRBV7-2	TRBJ2-5	ASSLSSGTGLREQY
TRBV7-8	.	ASTPKGGGNEQF
TRBV4-1	TRBJ1-2	ASSHPPYGYT
TRBV12-3/TRBV12-4	.	ASSPTDYYGYT
TRBV19	TRBJ1-2	ASSTGGRGYT
TRBV7-2	.	ASSLAPTSGAAYEQY
TRBV12-3/TRBV12-4	TRBJ2-3	ASSFGGSTDTQY
TRBV7-4	TRBJ2-6	ASSFESSGAF
TRBV6-8	.	ASTYEGSGETQY
TRBV7-2	.	ASSLGATVRSSYEQY
TRBV29-1	TRBJ2-1	SVPTYNEQF
TRBV7-3	.	ASSPPSAGLLREQY
TRBV12-3/TRBV12-4	TRBJ2-1	ASGALAGSYNEQF
TRBV25-1	.	ASSPPPPPGDYGYT
TRBV6-1	TRBJ2-7	ASSEARGRNYEQY